The source of this T cell receptor (beta chain) is a study of OX40 agonist ivuxolimab in advanced cancers. Study at large: Patients received intravenous ivuxolimab every 2 weeks at 0.01 to 10 mg/kg.

Clones were sequenced by immunoSEQ multiplex PCR, and TCRdb holds only the in-frame ones, with some missing. In the table there are 40,000 to 45,000 clones, around 86% of which are singletons. Per germline, CDR1 LNHDA and CDR2 SQIVND (reference sequence). Trimming stripped 6 bases from V and 0 bases from J, with 15 bases between. The CDR3 is 16 residues long. The sample here was CD4+ or CD8+ T cells sorted from blood, taken in a trial of the OX40 agonist ivuxolimab. The sequence was obtained from an adult with an advanced solid tumor such as melanoma, head and neck, liver or kidney cancer. The gene calls are TRBV19 and TRBJ1-5; TRBD1 might be the D (5 bases). CDR3 sequence reads: CASSGGGGISNQPQHF. Written as DNA, the CDR3 is TGTGCCAGTAGCGGGGGAGGAGGGATTAGCAATCAGCCCCAGCATTTT.